A single T cell receptor (beta chain) is shown here with its context. Its antigen is unknown. The sequenced template was RNA, covering the TCR beta CDR3 region. The workflow started with a first-round RT-PCR run with HTBI primers and then moved on to a second-round multiplex PCR. MiXCR, run by TCRdb on the multiplex PCR reads, gives a single entry per CDR3 protein. Of 360,000 or so distinct CDR3 sequences listed, 15% to 20% were seen once; the top ten hold around 1.5%. CDR3 length: 17 residues. Trimming took 4 bases from V and 1 from J, leaving 20 bases between them. This sample was taken from a study of Graves' ophthalmopathy and Graves' hyperthyroidism. General study findings and limits: Ophthalmopathy versus stable hyperthyroidism: 13-signature model gave 87.88% sensitivity, 75% to 83% specificity. Detected in blood as well were most expanded thyroid clonotypes with frequency above 0.001.

Lactation, pregnancy, uncontrolled infections and other autoimmune diseases were all grounds for excluding patients. A roughly 10 ml volume of fresh peripheral blood provided the PBMCs. This clonotype was sampled from a young woman with Graves' ophthalmopathy. J is TRBJ2-7 and V is TRBV12-3 or TRBV12-4, with a possible D match to TRBD1 (6 bases). The sequenced sample was peripheral blood. The CDR3 nucleotides read TGTGCCAGCAGTTACTCCGTAACAGGTACAGGGTCCTACGAGCAGTACTTC. Protein sequence: CASSYSVTGTGSYEQYF.